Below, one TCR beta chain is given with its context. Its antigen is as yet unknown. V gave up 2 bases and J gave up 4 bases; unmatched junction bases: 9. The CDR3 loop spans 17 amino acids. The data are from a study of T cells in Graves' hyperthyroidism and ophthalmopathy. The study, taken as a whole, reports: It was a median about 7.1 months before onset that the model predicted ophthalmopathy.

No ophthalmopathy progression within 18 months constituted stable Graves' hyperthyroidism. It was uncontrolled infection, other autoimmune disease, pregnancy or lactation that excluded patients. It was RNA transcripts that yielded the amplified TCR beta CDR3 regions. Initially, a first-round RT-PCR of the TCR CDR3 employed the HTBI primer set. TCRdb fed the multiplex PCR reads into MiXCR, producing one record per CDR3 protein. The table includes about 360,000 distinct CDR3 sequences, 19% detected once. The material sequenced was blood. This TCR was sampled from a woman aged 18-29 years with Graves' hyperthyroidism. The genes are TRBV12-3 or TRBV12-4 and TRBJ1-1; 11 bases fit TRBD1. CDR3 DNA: TGTGCCAGCAGTTTAAAACTTTCTGGGACAGGGGGCACTGAAGCTTTCTTT. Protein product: CASSLKLSGTGGTEAFF.